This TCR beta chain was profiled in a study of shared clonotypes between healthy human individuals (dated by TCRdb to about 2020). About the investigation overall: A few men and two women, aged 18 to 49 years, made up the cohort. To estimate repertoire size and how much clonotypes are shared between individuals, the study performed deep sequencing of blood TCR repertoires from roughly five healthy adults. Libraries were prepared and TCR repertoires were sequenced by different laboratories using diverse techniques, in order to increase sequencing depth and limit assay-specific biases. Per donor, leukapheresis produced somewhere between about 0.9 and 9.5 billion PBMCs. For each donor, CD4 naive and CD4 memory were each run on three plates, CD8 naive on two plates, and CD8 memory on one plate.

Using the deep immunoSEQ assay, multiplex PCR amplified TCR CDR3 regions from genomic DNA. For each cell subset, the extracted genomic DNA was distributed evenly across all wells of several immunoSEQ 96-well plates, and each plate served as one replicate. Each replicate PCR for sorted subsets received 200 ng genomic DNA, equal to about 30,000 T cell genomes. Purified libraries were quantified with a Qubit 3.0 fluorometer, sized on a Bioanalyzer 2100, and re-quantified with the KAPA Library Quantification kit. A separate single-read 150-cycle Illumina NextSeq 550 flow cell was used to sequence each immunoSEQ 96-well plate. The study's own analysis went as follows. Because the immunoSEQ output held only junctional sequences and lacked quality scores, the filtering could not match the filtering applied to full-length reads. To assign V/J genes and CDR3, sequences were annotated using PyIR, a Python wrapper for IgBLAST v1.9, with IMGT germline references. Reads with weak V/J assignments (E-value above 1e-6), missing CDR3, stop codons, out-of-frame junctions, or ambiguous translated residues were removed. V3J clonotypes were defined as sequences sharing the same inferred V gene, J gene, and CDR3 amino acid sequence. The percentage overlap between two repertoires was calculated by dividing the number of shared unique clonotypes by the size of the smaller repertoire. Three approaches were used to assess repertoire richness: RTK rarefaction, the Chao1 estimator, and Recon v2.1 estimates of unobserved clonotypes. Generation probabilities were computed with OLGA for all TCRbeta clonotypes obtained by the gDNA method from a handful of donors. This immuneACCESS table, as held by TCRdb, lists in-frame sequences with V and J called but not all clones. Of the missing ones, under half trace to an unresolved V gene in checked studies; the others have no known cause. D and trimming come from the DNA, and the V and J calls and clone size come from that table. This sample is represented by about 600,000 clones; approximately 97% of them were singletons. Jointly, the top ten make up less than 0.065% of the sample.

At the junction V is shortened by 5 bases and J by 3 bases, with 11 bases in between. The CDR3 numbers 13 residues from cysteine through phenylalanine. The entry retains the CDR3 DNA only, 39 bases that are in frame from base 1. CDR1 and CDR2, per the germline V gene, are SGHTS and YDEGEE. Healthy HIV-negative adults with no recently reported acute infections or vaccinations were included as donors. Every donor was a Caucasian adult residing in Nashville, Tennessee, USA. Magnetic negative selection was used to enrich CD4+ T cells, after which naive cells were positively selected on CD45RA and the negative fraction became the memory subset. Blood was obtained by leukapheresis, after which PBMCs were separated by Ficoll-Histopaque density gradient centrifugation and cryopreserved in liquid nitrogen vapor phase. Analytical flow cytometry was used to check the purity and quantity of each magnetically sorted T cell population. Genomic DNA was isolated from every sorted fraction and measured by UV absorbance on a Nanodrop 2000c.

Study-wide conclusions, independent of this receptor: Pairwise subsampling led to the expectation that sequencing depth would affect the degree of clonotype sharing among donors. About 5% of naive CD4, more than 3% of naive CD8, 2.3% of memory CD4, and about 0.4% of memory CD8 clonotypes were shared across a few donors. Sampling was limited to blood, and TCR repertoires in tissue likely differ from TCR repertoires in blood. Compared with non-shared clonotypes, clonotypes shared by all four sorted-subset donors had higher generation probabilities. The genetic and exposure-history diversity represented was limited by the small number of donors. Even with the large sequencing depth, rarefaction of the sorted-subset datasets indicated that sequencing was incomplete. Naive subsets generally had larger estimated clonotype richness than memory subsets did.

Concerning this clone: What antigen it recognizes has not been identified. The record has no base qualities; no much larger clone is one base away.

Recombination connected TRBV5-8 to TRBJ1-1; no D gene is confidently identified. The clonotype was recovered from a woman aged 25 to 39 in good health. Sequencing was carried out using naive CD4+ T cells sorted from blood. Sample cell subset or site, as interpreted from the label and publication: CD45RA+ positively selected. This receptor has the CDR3 CASSRLQHTEAFF. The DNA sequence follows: TGTGCCAGCAGTCGACTACAGCACACTGAAGCTTTCTTT.